Each of the 9 T cell receptor beta chains below was sequenced from the same sample in a study of T cell changes during pregnancy in multiple sclerosis. Sequencing was performed with immunoSEQ multiplex PCR; in TCRdb, only in-frame clones are kept and a portion is missing. The sample holds about 52,000 clones, almost 95% seen once. Sample: CD4+ T cells from peripheral blood mononuclear cells, taken in the third trimester of pregnancy. These receptors were taken from a female donor with multiple sclerosis, enrolled in a pregnancy study.

CDR3 loop: CASREGGRGRGEKLFF. Here the CDR3 DNA reads TGTGCCAGTAGGGAGGGAGGACGGGGCCGAGGGGAAAAACTGTTTTTT. This chain uses TRBV19 with TRBJ1-4, with D maybe TRBD1 (5 bases). V shed 6 bases and J shed 8 bases, with 22 bases lying between them. This CDR3 comprises 16 residues. Looked up from germline, CDR1 is LNHDA and CDR2 is SQIVND (reference sequence). Full variable domain (outside the CDR3, taken from reference TRBV19 and TRBJ1-4): DGGITQSPKYLFRKEGQNVTLSCEQNLNHDAMYWYRQDPGQGLRLIYYSQIVNDFQKGDIAEGYSVSREKKESFPLTVTSAQKNPTAFYLCASREGGRGRGEKLFFGSGTQLSVL.

This chain links TRBV7-9 with TRBJ2-7; the D gene is possibly TRBD2 (6 bases). Germline lookup yields CDR1 SEHNR and CDR2 FQNEAQ (reference sequence). The CDR3 sequence is 14 residues long. Trimming stripped 1 base from V and 5 bases from J, with 12 bases between. CDR3 region: CASSLVLGGHEQYF. CDR3 nucleotide sequence: TGTGCCAGCAGCTTAGTCCTGGGAGGTCACGAGCAGTACTTC.

The V call is TRBV6-4, the J call TRBJ2-1, with 7 positions matching TRBD2. The CDR3 spans 15 residues. Trimming took 5 bases from V and 0 from J; bases not matched to a gene: 4. Germline CDR1 is MRHNA and CDR2 is SNTAGT. CDR3 protein: CASSSGTTSYNEQFF. The CDR3 DNA reads as TGTGCCAGCAGTTCCGGGACTACCTCCTACAATGAGCAGTTCTTC.

The chain employs TRBV12-5 and TRBJ1-2; D may be TRBD1 (5 bases). V lost 5 bases and J lost 5, with 15 bases in between. The CDR3 is 14 amino acids. Germline CDR1 and CDR2: LGHNT and FRNRAP. This CDR3 is CASGGGLTAYGYTF. In DNA, the CDR3 is TGTGCTAGTGGTGGGGGACTTACCGCGTATGGCTACACCTTC.

The genes are TRBV6-1 and TRBJ2-2; 7 bases are a match to TRBD2. V was pared by 10 bases and J by 0 bases, with 8 bases of the junction left unmatched. CDR1 and CDR2 from the germline V gene are MNHNS and SASEGT. The CDR3 totals 15 residues. The CDR3: CATVPGLPNTGELFF. The CDR3, as DNA: TGTGCCACCGTCCCGGGACTACCGAACACCGGGGAGCTGTTTTTT.

The CDR3 nucleotides are TGTGCCAGCACGCGGGCTTTGAACACTGAAGCTTTCTTT. It specifies CASTRALNTEAFF. V and J are TRBV6-5 and TRBJ1-1; D remains ambiguous. Germline V gene data show CDR1 as MNHEY and CDR2 as SVGAGI. This CDR3 contains 13 residues. V lost 7 bases and J lost 0, with 9 bases in between.

This chain uses TRBV7-9 with TRBJ2-2, with 9 bases aligning to TRBD2. The CDR3 consists of 15 residues. With 11 bases clipped from V and 5 bases from J, the junction kept 12 bases outside the gene matches. In germline, CDR1 is SEHNR, CDR2 FQNEAQ (reference sequence). CDR3 region: CAGTQTSGLTGELFF. The CDR3 DNA is TGTGCCGGCACCCAGACTAGCGGATTAACCGGGGAGCTGTTTTTT.

This chain links TRBV30 with TRBJ1-2; 8 bases line up with TRBD1. V lost 3 bases and J lost 4; bases outside the gene matches: 7. Germline lookup yields CDR1 GTSNPN and CDR2 SVGIG (reference sequence). The CDR3 runs to 14 residues. The CDR3 spells CAWSDRTGTYGYTF. DNA for the CDR3: TGTGCCTGGAGCGACCGGACAGGGACCTATGGCTACACCTTC.

The CDR3 is CASRTDSDTEAFF. The CDR3 DNA is TGTGCCAGCAGGACTGACAGTGACACTGAAGCTTTCTTT. The genes are TRBV2 and TRBJ1-1; D perhaps matches TRBD1 (5 bases). V was trimmed by 6 bases and J by 3 bases, leaving 11 bases between them. The CDR3 consists of 13 residues. Per germline, CDR1 SNHLY and CDR2 FYNNEI.